This TCR beta chain appears in the sequencing data of a study of cytomegalovirus exposure and HLA in healthy donors. Broader study findings: An analysis done earlier found most TCR beta V segments productive about 87% or about 30% of the time. While the bulk of TCR sequences proved rare, some public TCRs turned up in many donors. An analysis was carried out later, and it reportedly showed fewer N-insertions in an Asian-associated ancestry cluster than the approximately 670-donor mean.

This clone was counted between two and nine times. Antigen specificity is unknown. Researchers ran the PCR with 60 Vbeta and 13 Jbeta primers. The protocol was immunoSEQ multiplex PCR, while the TCRdb copy is restricted to in-frame clones and leaves out a portion. The table has about 94,000 clones, about 7.6% seen once. The origin of this receptor is a middle-aged man in good health and CMV-seronegative. Sequenced sample: PBMCs.

The CDR3 sequence is CASSFVWTEDQPQHF. The CDR3 nucleotides are TGTGCCAGCAGCTTTGTTTGGACAGAGGATCAGCCCCAGCATTTT. V usage is TRBV7-2 and J usage is TRBJ1-5, with D tentatively TRBD1 (6 bases). The V gene's germline CDR1 is SGHTA and CDR2 FQGNSA. Trimming left V 3 bases short and J 5 bases short, with 14 bases between. The CDR3 has 15 amino acids. Combining the CDR3 with reference TRBV7-2 and TRBJ1-5 gives the whole variable domain GAGVSQSPSNKVTEKGKDVELRCDPISGHTALYWYRQSLGQGLEFLIYFQGNSAPDKSGLPSDRFSAERTGGSVSTLTIQRTQQEDSAVYLCASSFVWTEDQPQHFGDGTRLSIL.